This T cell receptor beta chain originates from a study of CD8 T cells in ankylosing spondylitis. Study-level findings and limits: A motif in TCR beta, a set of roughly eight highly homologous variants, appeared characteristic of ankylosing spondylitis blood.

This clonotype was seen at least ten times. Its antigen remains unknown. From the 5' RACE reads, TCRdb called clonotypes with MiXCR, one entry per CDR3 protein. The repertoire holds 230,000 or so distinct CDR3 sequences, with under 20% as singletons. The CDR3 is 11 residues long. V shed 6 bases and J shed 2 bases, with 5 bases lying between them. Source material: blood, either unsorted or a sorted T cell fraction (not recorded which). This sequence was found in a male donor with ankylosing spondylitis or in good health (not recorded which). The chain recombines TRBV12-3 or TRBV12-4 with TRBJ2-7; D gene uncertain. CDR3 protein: CASSFAYEQYF. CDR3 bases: TGTGCCAGCAGCTTCGCCTACGAGCAGTACTTC.